The rows below give T cell receptor beta chains drawn from one sample of a study of human T cells and chemical hapten exposure. TCRdb re-called the RACE reads with MiXCR, one entry per CDR3 protein. The sample lists over 45,000 distinct CDR3 sequences; about 4.5% were seen once. Sequencing was performed on whole blood. The receptors here all came from a female donor in good health. Some clones in this sample may be carry-over from other donors' samples. Each CDR3 is given with its conserved first and last residue. Each record gives: clone size, D gene, J gene, CDR3 length, V gene, CDR3 DNA, CDR3 protein. A D gene is named only where the DNA matches it firmly. Not all rows give a size; the values are once, few, many and, for expanded clones, a class.

clone_size: many; d_call: TRBD1; j_call: TRBJ1-2; cdr3_length: 20; v_call: TRBV12-3/TRBV12-4; cdr3_nt: TGTGCCAGCAGTTTAGCCCCCCTCGGAACAGGGGTAGGGAGGAGTTATGGCTACACCTTC; cdr3_aa: CASSLAPLGTGVGRSYGYTF
clone_size: many; d_call: .; j_call: TRBJ2-7; cdr3_length: 14; v_call: TRBV20-1; cdr3_nt: TGCAGTGCCCGCCGTGGGACATCTACCTACGAGCAGTACTTC; cdr3_aa: CSARRGTSTYEQYF
clone_size: .; d_call: TRBD2; j_call: TRBJ2-1; cdr3_length: 16; v_call: TRBV4-2; cdr3_nt: TGTGCCAGCAGCCCTAGCGGGGGGATTCTCTACAATGAGCAGTTCTTC; cdr3_aa: CASSPSGGILYNEQFF
clone_size: many; d_call: .; j_call: TRBJ2-7; cdr3_length: 13; v_call: TRBV5-6; cdr3_nt: TGTGCCAGCAGCTTGGAGGGTGCCTACGAGCAGTACTTC; cdr3_aa: CASSLEGAYEQYF
clone_size: medium-sized; d_call: .; j_call: TRBJ2-6; cdr3_length: 17; v_call: TRBV10-3; cdr3_nt: TGTGCCATCACTCGGTCTGGTGAGGGCTCTGGGGCCAACGTCCTGACTTTC; cdr3_aa: CAITRSGEGSGANVLTF
clone_size: many; d_call: .; j_call: TRBJ1-2; cdr3_length: 18; v_call: TRBV18; cdr3_nt: TGTGCCAGCTCACCACCGATTTCAGGGATAAGGCGGGTCTATGGCTACACCTTC; cdr3_aa: CASSPPISGIRRVYGYTF
clone_size: many; d_call: TRBD2; j_call: TRBJ2-3; cdr3_length: 18; v_call: TRBV14; cdr3_nt: TGTGCCAGCAGCCGAACGATGGTGGCGGGGGGGCCCACAGATACGCAGTATTTT; cdr3_aa: CASSRTMVAGGPTDTQYF
clone_size: few; d_call: TRBD2; j_call: TRBJ2-7; cdr3_length: 17; v_call: TRBV3-1; cdr3_nt: TGTGCCAGCAGCCACCGATGGCCCGGGGGGGAAAACTACGAGCAGTACTTC; cdr3_aa: CASSHRWPGGENYEQYF
clone_size: many; d_call: TRBD1; j_call: TRBJ1-3; cdr3_length: 13; v_call: TRBV29-1; cdr3_nt: TGCAGCGTTGTGGGGGCGCAGGGGGCCACCATATATTTT; cdr3_aa: CSVVGAQGATIYF
clone_size: many; d_call: .; j_call: TRBJ1-6; cdr3_length: 13; v_call: TRBV20-1; cdr3_nt: TGCAGTGCTGCCCGGGACAATAATTCACCCCTCCACTTT; cdr3_aa: CSAARDNNSPLHF
clone_size: .; d_call: .; j_call: TRBJ2-2; cdr3_length: 13; v_call: TRBV29-1; cdr3_nt: TGCAGCGTTGTCCGGACATCGACCGGGGAGCTGTTTTTT; cdr3_aa: CSVVRTSTGELFF
clone_size: many; d_call: .; j_call: TRBJ2-3; cdr3_length: 16; v_call: TRBV5-6; cdr3_nt: TGTGCCAGCAGCTGGGGCTTGAGTGGAGGCCCAGATACGCAGTATTTT; cdr3_aa: CASSWGLSGGPDTQYF
clone_size: many; d_call: .; j_call: TRBJ1-1; cdr3_length: 13; v_call: TRBV5-1; cdr3_nt: TGCGCCAGCAGCTTGGATGGGAGGGCTGAAGCTTTCTTT; cdr3_aa: CASSLDGRAEAFF
clone_size: many; d_call: TRBD1; j_call: TRBJ1-1; cdr3_length: 14; v_call: TRBV10-3; cdr3_nt: TGTGCCATCAGGGGGGACAGGGGGTTTACTGAAGCTTTCTTT; cdr3_aa: CAIRGDRGFTEAFF
clone_size: many; d_call: .; j_call: TRBJ2-5; cdr3_length: 16; v_call: TRBV5-1; cdr3_nt: TGCGCCAGCAGCTTGAATGTCGGCGGCGGTGGAGAGACCCAGTACTTC; cdr3_aa: CASSLNVGGGGETQYF